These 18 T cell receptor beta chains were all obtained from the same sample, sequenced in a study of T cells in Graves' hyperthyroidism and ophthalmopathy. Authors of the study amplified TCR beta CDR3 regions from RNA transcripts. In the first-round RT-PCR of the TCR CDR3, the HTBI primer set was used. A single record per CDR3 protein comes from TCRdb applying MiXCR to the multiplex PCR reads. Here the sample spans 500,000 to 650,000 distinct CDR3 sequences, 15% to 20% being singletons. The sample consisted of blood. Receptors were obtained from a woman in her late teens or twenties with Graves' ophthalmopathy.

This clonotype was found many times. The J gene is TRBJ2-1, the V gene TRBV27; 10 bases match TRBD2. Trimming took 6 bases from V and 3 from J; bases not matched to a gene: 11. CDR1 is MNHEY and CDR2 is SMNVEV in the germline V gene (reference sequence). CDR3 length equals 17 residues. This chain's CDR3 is CASRTDLAGDYYNEQFF. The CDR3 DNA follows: TGTGCCAGCAGAACCGACCTAGCGGGGGACTACTACAATGAGCAGTTCTTC.

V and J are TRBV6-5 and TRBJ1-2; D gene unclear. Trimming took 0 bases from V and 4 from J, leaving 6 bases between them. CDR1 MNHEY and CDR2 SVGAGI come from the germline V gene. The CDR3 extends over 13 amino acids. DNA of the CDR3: TGTGCCAGCAGTTACTCTCGGGCCTATGGCTACACCTTC. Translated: CASSYSRAYGYTF.

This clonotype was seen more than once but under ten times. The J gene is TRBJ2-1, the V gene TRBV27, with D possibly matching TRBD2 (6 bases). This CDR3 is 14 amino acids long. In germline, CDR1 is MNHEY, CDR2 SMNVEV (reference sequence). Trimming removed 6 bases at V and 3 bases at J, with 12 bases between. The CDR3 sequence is CASSRDSFYNEQFF. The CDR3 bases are TGTGCCAGCAGCCGGGACTCCTTCTACAATGAGCAGTTCTTC.

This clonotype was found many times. CDR3 sequence reads: CASSSPGLAGNEQYF. The CDR3 DNA reads as TGTGCCAGCAGTAGTCCCGGGCTAGCGGGAAACGAGCAGTACTTC. The genes are TRBV27 and TRBJ2-7, with 9 bases fitting TRBD2. Germline CDR1 and CDR2: MNHEY and SMNVEV (reference sequence). Germline trimming cut 5 bases from V and 5 bases from J; bases unmatched to any gene: 10. The CDR3 consists of 15 residues.

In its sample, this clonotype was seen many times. CDR3 DNA sequence: TGTGCCAGCAGTTACCCTACCGGGACAGGGGCGAGGAGAAGGTATCAGCCCCAGCATTTT. As protein: CASSYPTGTGARRRYQPQHF. The rearrangement uses TRBV6-2 or TRBV6-3 and TRBJ1-5; 10 nucleotides match TRBD1. Losses at the gene ends were 2 bases for V and 5 bases for J; bases not matched to a gene: 18. The CDR3 totals 20 residues. Germline CDR1 reads MNHEY; CDR2 reads SVGEGT.

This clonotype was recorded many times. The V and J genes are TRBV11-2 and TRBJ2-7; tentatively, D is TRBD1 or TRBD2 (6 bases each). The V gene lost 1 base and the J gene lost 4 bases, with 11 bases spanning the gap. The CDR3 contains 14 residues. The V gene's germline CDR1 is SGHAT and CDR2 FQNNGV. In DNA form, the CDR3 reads TGTGCCAGCAGCTTAGCGGGGGCCTTATACGAGCAGTACTTC. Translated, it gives CASSLAGALYEQYF.

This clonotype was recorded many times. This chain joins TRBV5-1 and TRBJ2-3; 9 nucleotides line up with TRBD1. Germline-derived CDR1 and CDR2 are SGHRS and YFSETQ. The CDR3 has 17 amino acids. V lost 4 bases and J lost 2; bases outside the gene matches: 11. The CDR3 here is CASSVRPGQGYTDTQYF. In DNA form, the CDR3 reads TGCGCCAGCAGCGTGCGTCCGGGACAGGGATACACAGATACGCAGTATTTT. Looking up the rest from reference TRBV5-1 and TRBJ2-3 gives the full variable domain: KAGVTQTPRYLIKTRGQQVTLSCSPISGHRSVSWYQQTPGQGLQFLFEYFSETQRNKGNFPGRFSGRQFSNSRSEMNVSTLELGDSALYLCASSVRPGQGYTDTQYFGPGTRLTVL.

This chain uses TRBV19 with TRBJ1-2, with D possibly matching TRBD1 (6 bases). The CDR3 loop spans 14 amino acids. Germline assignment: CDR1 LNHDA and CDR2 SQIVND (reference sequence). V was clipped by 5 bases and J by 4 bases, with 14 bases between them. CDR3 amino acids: CASSGVRGGYGYTF. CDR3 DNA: TGTGCCAGTAGTGGGGTCAGGGGCGGCTATGGCTACACCTTC. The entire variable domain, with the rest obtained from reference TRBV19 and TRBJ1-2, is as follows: DGGITQSPKYLFRKEGQNVTLSCEQNLNHDAMYWYRQDPGQGLRLIYYSQIVNDFQKGDIAEGYSVSREKKESFPLTVTSAQKNPTAFYLCASSGVRGGYGYTFGSGTRLTVV.

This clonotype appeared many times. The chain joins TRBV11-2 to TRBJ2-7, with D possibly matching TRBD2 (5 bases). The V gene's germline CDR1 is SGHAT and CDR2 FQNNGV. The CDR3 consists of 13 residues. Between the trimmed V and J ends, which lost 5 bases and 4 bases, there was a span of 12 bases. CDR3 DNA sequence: TGTGCCAGCAGCCCCGGACTGCATTACGAGCAGTACTTC. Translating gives CASSPGLHYEQYF.

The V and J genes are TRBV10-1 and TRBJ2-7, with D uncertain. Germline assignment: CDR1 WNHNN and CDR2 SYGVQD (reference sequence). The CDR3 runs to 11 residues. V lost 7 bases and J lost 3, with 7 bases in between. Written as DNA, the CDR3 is TGCGCCAGCAAAAAGTTCTACGAGCAGTACTTC. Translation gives CASKKFYEQYF.

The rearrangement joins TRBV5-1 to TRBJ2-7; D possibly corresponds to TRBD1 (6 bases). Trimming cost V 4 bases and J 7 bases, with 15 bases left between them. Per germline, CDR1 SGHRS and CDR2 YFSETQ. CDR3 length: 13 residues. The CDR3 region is CASSTPQGSEQYF. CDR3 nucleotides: TGCGCCAGCAGCACACCCCAGGGGTCAGAGCAGTACTTC.

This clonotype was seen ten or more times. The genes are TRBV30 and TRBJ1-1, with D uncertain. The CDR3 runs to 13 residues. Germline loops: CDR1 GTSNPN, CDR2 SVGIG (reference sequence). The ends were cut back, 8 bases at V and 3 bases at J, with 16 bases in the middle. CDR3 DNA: TGTGCCGGTAGCGAGGGAATGCACACTGAAGCTTTCTTT. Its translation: CAGSEGMHTEAFF.

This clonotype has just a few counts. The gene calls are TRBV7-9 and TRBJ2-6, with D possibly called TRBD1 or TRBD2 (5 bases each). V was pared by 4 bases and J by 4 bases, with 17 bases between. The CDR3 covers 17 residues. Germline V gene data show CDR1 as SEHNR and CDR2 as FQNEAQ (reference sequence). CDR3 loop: CASSSRDQDGGANVLTF. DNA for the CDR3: TGTGCCAGCAGCTCCCGGGACCAAGATGGAGGGGCCAACGTCCTGACTTTC.

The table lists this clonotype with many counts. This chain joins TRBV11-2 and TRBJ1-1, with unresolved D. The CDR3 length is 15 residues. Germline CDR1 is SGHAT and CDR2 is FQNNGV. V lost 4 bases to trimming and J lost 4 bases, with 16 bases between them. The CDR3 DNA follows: TGTGCCAGCAGCTCGTGGACCCTGGGTTCCACTGAAGCTTTCTTT. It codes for CASSSWTLGSTEAFF.

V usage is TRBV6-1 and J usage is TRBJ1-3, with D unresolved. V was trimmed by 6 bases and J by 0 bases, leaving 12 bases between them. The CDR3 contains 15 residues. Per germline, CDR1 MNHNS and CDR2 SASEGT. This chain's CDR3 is CASRLTLFSGNTIYF. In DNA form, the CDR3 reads TGTGCCAGCAGGTTGACCCTTTTCTCTGGAAACACCATATATTTT.

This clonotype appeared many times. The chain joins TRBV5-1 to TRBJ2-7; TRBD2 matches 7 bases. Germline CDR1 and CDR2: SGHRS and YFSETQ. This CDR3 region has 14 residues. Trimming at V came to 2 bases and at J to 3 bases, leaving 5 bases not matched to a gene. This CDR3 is CASSLDSGYYEQYF. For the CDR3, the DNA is TGCGCCAGCAGCTTAGATAGCGGGTACTACGAGCAGTACTTC.

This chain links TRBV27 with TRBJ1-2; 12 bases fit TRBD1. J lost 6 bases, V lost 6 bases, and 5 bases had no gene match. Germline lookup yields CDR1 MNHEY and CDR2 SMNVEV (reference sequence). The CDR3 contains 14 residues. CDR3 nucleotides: TGTGCCAGCAGATCCGGGACAGGGGGCGATGGCTACACCTTC. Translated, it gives CASRSGTGGDGYTF.

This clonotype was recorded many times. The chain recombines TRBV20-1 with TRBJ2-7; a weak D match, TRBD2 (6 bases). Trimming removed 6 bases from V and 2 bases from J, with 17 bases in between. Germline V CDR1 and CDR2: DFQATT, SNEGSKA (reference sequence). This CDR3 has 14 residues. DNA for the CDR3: TGCAGTGCCAGGCGGAAGGGGAGGACCTACGAGCAGTACTTC. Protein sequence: CSARRKGRTYEQYF.